This T cell receptor beta chain was documented in a study of T-cell reconstitution after alpha-beta-depleted transplantation in children. Whole-study findings and limits: It was surviving recipient T cells and thymic progenitors that gave some patients high TCRbeta diversity at day 60. Several hundred expanded graft clones reportedly gave rise to the alpha-beta T cells present about two months after transplant.

The TCRbeta library was prepared with unique molecular identifiers. One entry per CDR3 protein results from TCRdb running MiXCR on the PCR reads. The sample yields 490,000 or so distinct CDR3 sequences, roughly a tenth seen once. The sample holds many counts of this clonotype. Its specificity is unknown. Looked up from germline, CDR1 is LNHDA and CDR2 is SQIVND (reference sequence). The germline V and J ends were trimmed by 5 bases and 4 bases, with 21 bases remaining between them. The CDR3 length is 17 residues. The clonotype originates from a child aged 2 to 15 with inherited bone marrow failure, due to receive a stem cell transplant. The chain has TRBV19 and TRBJ2-1; TRBD2 is a possible D gene (6 bases). The sample here was PBMCs, taken before TCRalphabeta/CD19-depleted stem cell transplant. The chain's CDR3 is CASSSLPYGSRYNEQFF. The DNA of the CDR3 is TGTGCCAGTAGTTCCCTACCCTACGGGAGTAGGTACAATGAGCAGTTCTTC.